The 23 T cell receptor beta chains reported below all come from one sample, sequenced in a study of PD-1 blockade in classical Hodgkin lymphoma. Each of the patients experienced relapse following autologous stem cell transplantation, and their brentuximab vedotin exposure differed. Profiling relied on immunoSEQ multiplex PCR, and the TCRdb table lists in-frame clones only, not all of them. This table holds some 40,000 clones, about 70% found once. The sample was peripheral blood mononuclear cells (PBMCs), taken before the second cycle of nivolumab. All receptors come from a human donor with classical Hodgkin lymphoma.

This chain links TRBV7-2 with TRBJ2-2, with D unclear. Germline lookup yields CDR1 SGHTA and CDR2 FQGNSA. This CDR3 contains 17 residues. V dropped 4 bases and J dropped 3 bases, with 18 bases sitting between them. The CDR3 nucleotides read TGTGCCAGCAGCTCCCATCGGCGCTGGACGGACACCGGGGAGCTGTTTTTT. The encoded protein is CASSSHRRWTDTGELFF.

The chain employs TRBV27 and TRBJ2-2; D remains unclear. Germline V gene lookup returns CDR1 MNHEY and CDR2 SMNVEV (reference sequence). The CDR3 covers 14 residues. Trimming pared 5 bases from V and 3 bases from J, leaving 10 bases between. CDR3 region: CASSVGWDTGELFF. CDR3 in DNA: TGTGCCAGCAGTGTGGGTTGGGACACCGGGGAGCTGTTTTTT.

The chain has TRBV5-8 and TRBJ2-6, with 8 bases aligning to TRBD2. Trimming at V came to 4 bases and at J to 1 base, leaving 7 bases not matched to a gene. This CDR3 is 17 amino acids long. Germline CDR1 reads SGHTS; CDR2 reads YDEGEE. The CDR3 here is CASSLTGTSSGANVLTF. CDR3 nucleotide sequence: TGTGCCAGCAGCCTAACCGGGACTAGTTCTGGGGCCAACGTCCTGACTTTC.

The chain combines TRBV5-1 with TRBJ2-5; 9 bases map to TRBD1. V gave up 0 bases and J gave up 1 base; unmatched junction bases: 13. This CDR3 region has 19 residues. Germline CDR1 is SGHRS and CDR2 is YFSETQ. The CDR3 DNA reads TGCGCCAGCAGCTTGGCCTACGGGTCAGGGGACAGGGTCCAAGAGACCCAGTACTTC. Amino acids: CASSLAYGSGDRVQETQYF. The full variable domain, in which reference TRBV5-1 and TRBJ2-5 provide the parts outside the CDR3, is KAGVTQTPRYLIKTRGQQVTLSCSPISGHRSVSWYQQTPGQGLQFLFEYFSETQRNKGNFPGRFSGRQFSNSRSEMNVSTLELGDSALYLCASSLAYGSGDRVQETQYFGPGTRLLVL.

The rearrangement joins TRBV29-1 to TRBJ2-3, with 8 positions matching TRBD2. V dropped 1 base and J dropped 14; count of bases not matched to a gene: 8. This CDR3 comprises 12 residues. The V gene's germline CDR1 is SQVTM and CDR2 ANQGSEA. CDR3 DNA sequence: TGCAGCGTTGAAGTTTCGAGCGGGAGTTGGTATTTT. Protein sequence: CSVEVSSGSWYF.

CDR3 in amino acids: CASSYSGGGYTQYF. CDR3 in DNA: TGTGCCAGCAGCTATAGCGGGGGGGGATATACGCAGTATTTT. J is TRBJ2-3 and V is TRBV9; 11 bases are a match to TRBD2. V shed 4 bases and J 7 bases; nucleotides not matched to a gene: 5. The germline gives CDR1 SGDLS, CDR2 YYNGEE. The CDR3 is 14 residues long.

The chain employs TRBV30 and TRBJ1-4; 8 positions agree with TRBD1. Germline CDR1 is GTSNPN and CDR2 is SVGIG (reference sequence). There are 13 residues in the CDR3. V lost 2 bases and J lost 8; bases outside the gene matches: 4. CDR3 in DNA: TGTGCCTGGAGTCGACAGGGGAAGGAAAAACTGTTTTTT. This gives the protein CAWSRQGKEKLFF.

The J gene is TRBJ2-7, the V gene TRBV7-9; 10 positions match TRBD1. The V and J ends lost 3 bases and 2 bases, in that order; junction bases with no gene match: 4. The CDR3 runs 15 residues. Germline V gives CDR1 SEHNR, CDR2 FQNEAQ (reference sequence). In nucleotides, the CDR3 is TGTGCCAGCAGCTTCGGACAGGGGGGAGCCTACGAGCAGTACTTC. Encoded protein: CASSFGQGGAYEQYF. Based on the CDR3 plus reference TRBV7-9 and TRBJ2-7, the full variable domain is DTGVSQNPRHKITKRGQNVTFRCDPISEHNRLYWYRQTLGQGPEFLTYFQNEAQLEKSRLLSDRFSAERPKGSFSTLEIQRTEQGDSAMYLCASSFGQGGAYEQYFGPGTRLTVT.

The chain links TRBV7-9 to TRBJ2-2, with 10 nucleotides matching TRBD1. The germline CDR1 and CDR2 sequences are SEHNR and FQNEAQ (reference sequence). This CDR3 region has 15 residues. V lost 4 bases, J lost 1 base, and 0 bases stayed unmatched. The DNA for the CDR3 is TGTGCCAGCAGCTGGACAGGGGGGAACACCGGGGAGCTGTTTTTT. Its protein product is CASSWTGGNTGELFF.

V usage is TRBV5-1 and J usage is TRBJ2-2; D gene unclear. CDR3 length equals 13 residues. CDR1 and CDR2 (germline): SGHRS, YFSETQ. V lost 3 bases, J lost 5 bases, and 8 bases lay in between. CDR3 residues: CASSWSRTGELFF. CDR3 in DNA: TGCGCCAGCAGCTGGTCGAGAACCGGGGAGCTGTTTTTT.

The V gene is TRBV5-1, the J gene TRBJ2-1; 8 bases line up with TRBD1. The trim removed 3 bases at V and 10 bases at J, leaving 6 bases unmatched. Germline V gene sequence: CDR1 SGHRS, CDR2 YFSETQ. The CDR3 spans 13 residues. The CDR3 DNA sequence: TGCGCCAGCAGCTCCGGACAGGGCGGGGAGCAGTTCTTC. It is translated as CASSSGQGGEQFF.

The gene calls are TRBV4-3 and TRBJ2-7; possibly TRBD2 for D (5 bases). This CDR3 region has 14 residues. V dropped 4 bases and J dropped 0 bases, with 10 bases sitting between them. The germline V gene encodes CDR1 LGHNA and CDR2 YSLEER. This CDR3 is CASSRGRPSYEQYF. The CDR3 DNA reads TGCGCCAGCAGCCGAGGGCGGCCCTCCTACGAGCAGTACTTC.

The rearrangement uses TRBV6-4 and TRBJ2-5, with 8 bases matching TRBD2. V shed 3 bases and J 5 bases; nucleotides not matched to a gene: 2. The germline CDR1 and CDR2 sequences are MRHNA and SNTAGT. CDR3 size: 13 residues. The CDR3 loop reads CASSELAGETQYF. The CDR3 bases are TGTGCCAGCAGTGAGCTAGCGGGCGAGACCCAGTACTTC.

By share, this clone ranks as medium-sized. The chain couples TRBV2 to TRBJ2-3; D is uncertain. V dropped 4 bases and J dropped 2 bases, with 16 bases sitting between them. From germline, CDR1 is SNHLY and CDR2 FYNNEI. The CDR3 covers 16 residues. CDR3 bases: TGTGCCAGCAGTGTTCCGAGAGAGAGAAACACAGATACGCAGTATTTT. Its translation is CASSVPRERNTDTQYF.

This clone was counted only a few times. The chain carries TRBV4-1 and TRBJ1-2; 9 bases line up with TRBD1. The CDR3 runs 17 residues. Trimming cost V 0 bases and J 6 bases; bases outside gene matches: 11. Germline lookup yields CDR1 MGHRA and CDR2 YSYEKL. The CDR3 loop is CASSQDFPGQGFNGYTF. As DNA, the CDR3 is TGCGCCAGCAGCCAAGACTTCCCGGGACAGGGTTTCAATGGCTACACCTTC.

This clone came up a few times. V and J are TRBV9 and TRBJ2-2, with D possibly matching TRBD1 (6 bases). The germline V gene has CDR1 SGDLS and CDR2 YYNGEE. This CDR3 contains 15 residues. Trimming cost V 0 bases and J 0 bases, with 6 bases left between them. CDR3 loop: CASSVGQANTGELFF. The CDR3 DNA reads as TGTGCCAGCAGCGTAGGACAGGCGAACACCGGGGAGCTGTTTTTT.

This clone was seen just once. V is TRBV2 and J is TRBJ2-7, with TRBD2 identical over 9 bases. With V trimmed by 2 bases and J by 3 bases, 2 bases remained unmatched. The germline V gene encodes CDR1 SNHLY and CDR2 FYNNEI. This CDR3 spans 14 amino acids. CDR3 sequence: CASSELAGYYEQYF. The CDR3 DNA reads TGTGCCAGCAGTGAACTAGCGGGGTACTACGAGCAGTACTTC.

The chain combines TRBV5-1 with TRBJ1-1, with D uncertain. This CDR3 contains 15 residues. Germline V gives CDR1 SGHRS, CDR2 YFSETQ. Trimming stripped 2 bases from V and 2 bases from J, with 13 bases between. CDR3 region: CASSFGRAFNTEAFF. The DNA for the CDR3 is TGCGCCAGCAGCTTCGGTAGGGCTTTTAACACTGAAGCTTTCTTT.

The sample holds a few counts of this clone. V is TRBV6-5 and J is TRBJ2-7; D might be TRBD1 or TRBD2, each matching 5 bases. The CDR3 runs 13 residues. Trimming removed 6 bases at V and 4 bases at J, with 13 bases between. Germline V lookup: CDR1 MNHEY, CDR2 SVGAGI. This CDR3 reads CASRSPGPYEQYF. The DNA of the CDR3 is TGTGCCAGCAGATCCCCGGGACCTTACGAGCAGTACTTC.

J is TRBJ1-1 and V is TRBV10-3; D gene ambiguous. Trimming left V 2 bases short and J 1 base short, with 8 bases between. This CDR3 is 14 amino acids long. CDR1 is ENHRY, CDR2 SYGVKD, per germline. The CDR3 nucleotides read TGTGCCATCAGTGAGCGGCAGCGGAACACTGAAGCTTTCTTT. Protein: CAISERQRNTEAFF.

The chain links TRBV4-2 to TRBJ1-2; maybe TRBD1 (6 bases). Germline V lookup: CDR1 LGHNA, CDR2 YNFKEQ. This CDR3 has 15 amino acids. The V and J ends lost 1 base and 4 bases respectively, with 13 bases between them. CDR3 sequence: CASSQVGRDTYGYTF. The CDR3 coding sequence is TGTGCCAGCAGCCAAGTTGGTCGGGACACCTATGGCTACACCTTC.

This sequence joins TRBV14 and TRBJ2-1, with D perhaps matching TRBD1 (5 bases). The V gene's germline CDR1 is SGHDN and CDR2 FVKESK. V gave up 4 bases and J gave up 3 bases, with 13 bases separating them. This CDR3 is 15 amino acids long. The CDR3 loop reads CASSPRQIFYNEQFF. Written as DNA, the CDR3 is TGTGCCAGCAGCCCCCGACAGATTTTCTACAATGAGCAGTTCTTC.

This chain links TRBV2 with TRBJ2-7; the match to TRBD1 covers 8 bases. J lost 11 bases, V lost 6 bases, and 12 bases had no gene match. CDR1 and CDR2 (germline): SNHLY, FYNNEI. The CDR3 totals 13 residues. The CDR3 DNA sequence: TGTGCCAGCAGCGGACAGGGTGTAGTGTTTGAGTACTTC. It translates to CASSGQGVVFEYF.